This passage covers 13 T cell receptor beta chains from one sample sequenced in a study of T cells in Graves' hyperthyroidism and ophthalmopathy. Amplification yielded TCR beta CDR3 regions, with RNA transcripts as the source. First-round RT-PCR of the TCR CDR3 relied on the HTBI primer set. A single record per CDR3 protein comes from TCRdb applying MiXCR to the multiplex PCR reads. This table holds 500,000 to 650,000 distinct CDR3 sequences, around 15% found once. Material for sequencing was blood. The origin of the receptors is a woman aged 40 to 50 with Graves' hyperthyroidism.

This clonotype was counted at least ten times. The chain employs TRBV20-1 and TRBJ2-4; a possible D gene is TRBD2 (6 bases). The CDR3 sequence is 13 residues long. Germline V gives CDR1 DFQATT, CDR2 SNEGSKA (reference sequence). Between the trimmed V and J ends, which lost 0 bases and 3 bases, there was a span of 6 bases. The CDR3 nucleotides read TGCAGTGCTAGAGAGGGGGGCAAAAACATTCAGTACTTC. Translating gives CSAREGGKNIQYF.

This clonotype was observed a few times. V and J are TRBV20-1 and TRBJ2-7; 10 nucleotides match TRBD2. The germline V gene encodes CDR1 DFQATT and CDR2 SNEGSKA (reference sequence). The V segment lost 6 bases and the J segment 1 base; nucleotides outside the gene matches: 6. The CDR3 runs to 14 residues. For the CDR3, the DNA is TGCAGTGCCACGGGACTAGCGCTATCCTACGAGCAGTACTTC. Amino acid sequence: CSATGLALSYEQYF.

J is TRBJ1-1 and V is TRBV4-2; D is undetermined. The germline V and J ends were trimmed by 0 bases and 7 bases, with 9 bases remaining between them. Germline loops: CDR1 LGHNA, CDR2 YNFKEQ. The CDR3 covers 13 residues. CDR3 sequence reads: CASSQDLAGEAFF. The CDR3 region has the DNA TGTGCCAGCAGCCAAGATCTTGCAGGTGAAGCTTTCTTT.

This clonotype was found many times. The chain has TRBV2 and TRBJ2-7; 7 bases agree with TRBD1. The CDR3 sequence is 15 residues long. Unmatched junction bases numbered 8, after V lost 4 bases and J lost 2 bases. CDR1 SNHLY and CDR2 FYNNEI come from the germline V gene. This CDR3 is CASSGDRAVTYEQYF. Written as DNA, the CDR3 is TGTGCCAGCAGTGGGGACAGAGCCGTTACCTACGAGCAGTACTTC.

The chain employs TRBV7-2 and TRBJ2-3, with unresolved D. The germline gives CDR1 SGHTA, CDR2 FQGNSA. This CDR3 spans 16 amino acids. V was clipped by 1 base and J by 4 bases, with 15 bases between them. DNA for the CDR3: TGTGCCAGCAGCTTAGTTTTCCCTTCCACCGCAGATACGCAGTATTTT. Residues: CASSLVFPSTADTQYF. Looking up the rest from reference TRBV7-2 and TRBJ2-3 gives the full variable domain: GAGVSQSPSNKVTEKGKDVELRCDPISGHTALYWYRQSLGQGLEFLIYFQGNSAPDKSGLPSDRFSAERTGGSVSTLTIQRTQQEDSAVYLCASSLVFPSTADTQYFGPGTRLTVL.

The J gene is TRBJ1-5, the V gene TRBV12-3 or TRBV12-4; D gene uncertain. Trimming shortened V by 3 bases and J by 4 bases, and 10 bases separated the two germline ends. The CDR3 is 14 residues long. This CDR3 is CASSLANQNQPQHF. CDR3 sequence (DNA): TGTGCCAGCAGTTTGGCGAATCAAAATCAGCCCCAGCATTTT.

This clonotype was picked up many times. The chain couples TRBV28 to TRBJ2-1; D not certain. V was clipped by 7 bases and J by 7 bases, with 20 bases between them. The CDR3 consists of 15 residues. Germline CDR1 reads MDHEN; CDR2 reads SYDVKM. The CDR3 sequence: CASTWAAMTGNEQFF. As DNA, the CDR3 is TGTGCCAGCACATGGGCGGCTATGACTGGTAATGAGCAGTTCTTC.

J is TRBJ2-2 and V is TRBV2; TRBD1 matches at 7 bases. There are 14 residues in the CDR3. Germline CDR1 SNHLY, CDR2 FYNNEI. V shed 3 bases, J shed 7 bases, and the junction held 5 bases outside the gene matches. In nucleotides, the CDR3 is TGTGCCAGCAGTGATGAGGGGGCTGGCGGGGAGCTGTTTTTT. Translation: CASSDEGAGGELFF.

At least ten counts were recorded for this clonotype. This chain uses TRBV3-1 with TRBJ2-5; D remains ambiguous. Germline CDR1 is LGHDT and CDR2 is YNNKEL (reference sequence). CDR3 size: 13 residues. Trimming removed 2 bases from V and 5 bases from J, with 9 bases in between. The CDR3 here is CASSQTNQETQYF. For the CDR3, the DNA is TGTGCCAGCAGCCAAACCAATCAGGAGACCCAGTACTTC.

V is TRBV30 and J is TRBJ1-2; perhaps TRBD1 as D (5 bases). The germline V and J ends were trimmed by 3 bases and 1 base, with 12 bases remaining between them. CDR3 size: 14 residues. CDR1 is GTSNPN, CDR2 SVGIG, per germline (reference sequence). In DNA form, the CDR3 reads TGTGCCTGGAGCCGGGACTCCTATAACTATGGCTACACCTTC. Amino acids: CAWSRDSYNYGYTF.

This clonotype was seen a handful of times. The V call is TRBV9, the J call TRBJ2-1, with D tentatively TRBD1 or TRBD2 (5 bases each). Germline V gene sequence: CDR1 SGDLS, CDR2 YYNGEE. The CDR3 loop spans 16 amino acids. Trimming removed 4 bases at V and 1 base at J, with 15 bases between. Here the CDR3 reads CASSRSPEGSYNEQFF. Here the CDR3 DNA reads TGTGCCAGCAGCCGCTCTCCTGAGGGGTCCTACAATGAGCAGTTCTTC.

The rearrangement joins TRBV27 to TRBJ1-6; 7 nucleotides align to TRBD1. This CDR3 is built from 14 residues. Germline V gene lookup returns CDR1 MNHEY and CDR2 SMNVEV (reference sequence). Trimming at V came to 7 bases and at J to 7 bases, leaving 7 bases not matched to a gene. This chain's CDR3 is CASKAQGQNSPLHF. The DNA of the CDR3 is TGTGCCAGCAAAGCACAGGGGCAGAATTCACCCCTCCACTTT.

The chain joins TRBV20-1 to TRBJ2-3; D unclear. This CDR3 is 12 amino acids long. V was shortened by 3 bases and J by 1 base, with 5 bases between the two germline ends. Germline CDR1 and CDR2: DFQATT and SNEGSKA (reference sequence). The CDR3 nucleotides are TGCAGTGCTAGGCTGGGCACAGATACGCAGTATTTT. It codes for CSARLGTDTQYF.